This TCR beta chain was recorded in a study of shared clonotypes between healthy human individuals. In germline, CDR1 is SQVTM, CDR2 ANQGSEA. CDR3 size: 10 residues. The V and J ends lost 6 bases and 5 bases respectively, with 5 bases between them. This clone has more than one count but fewer than ten. Generated by immunoSEQ multiplex PCR, the TCRdb table keeps only in-frame clones and is missing some. The sample records 2 million to 2.5 million clones, 92% being singletons. This clonotype was obtained from a young man in good health. Some clones in this sample may be carry-over from other donors' samples. V usage is TRBV29-1 and J usage is TRBJ1-5; D not resolved. Sample: naive CD4+ T cells from PBMCs. Subset of the sample: CD45RA+ positively selected. CDR3 in DNA: TGCAGCGTCTTCCATCAGCCCCAGCATTTT. Its protein product is CSVFHQPQHF.